These 18 T cell receptor beta chains were sequenced from one sample in a study of early T cells in non-severe SARS-CoV-2 infection. TCRdb fed the 5' RACE reads into MiXCR, producing one record per CDR3 protein. The sample has about 73,000 distinct CDR3 sequences, around 15% seen once. What was sequenced was whole blood. The receptors stem from an adult who was a healthcare worker with PCR-confirmed SARS-CoV-2 infection or an uninfected control (not recorded which).

The sample holds a few counts of this clonotype. This sequence joins TRBV27 and TRBJ2-7, with a possible D match to TRBD2 (5 bases). There are 15 residues in the CDR3. V was cut by 3 bases and J by 0 bases, with 12 bases left in between. The germline gives CDR1 MNHEY, CDR2 SMNVEV (reference sequence). The CDR3 nucleotides are TGTGCCAGCAGTTTTGGGTCTAGCCTCTCCTACGAGCAGTACTTC. Translated, it gives CASSFGSSLSYEQYF.

In this sample, this clonotype turned up a few times. A junction boundary mismatches the germline segment, possibly from a read error. The J gene is TRBJ1-4, the V gene TRBV6-2 or TRBV6-3; no clear D gene. The CDR3 is 14 amino acids. Germline lookup yields CDR1 MNHEY and CDR2 SVGEGT. The CDR3 loop is CASSSERAGEKLFF. For the CDR3, the DNA is TGTGCCAGCAGTTCTGAGAGGGCGGGCGAAAAACTTTTTTTT.

The chain links TRBV6-2 or TRBV6-3 to TRBJ2-5; no clear D gene. The ends were cut back, 7 bases at V and 7 bases at J, with 19 bases in the middle. The CDR3 runs to 14 residues. Germline V gives CDR1 MNHEY, CDR2 SVGEGT. CDR3 bases: TGTGCCAGCAACATATACGACCGCCGAGGGACCCAGTACTTC. Translating it yields CASNIYDRRGTQYF.

The table lists this clonotype with a few counts. The rearrangement joins TRBV5-4 to TRBJ2-7, with 11 bases identical to TRBD1. Germline trimming cut 0 bases from V and 2 bases from J; bases unmatched to any gene: 1. Germline lookup yields CDR1 SGHNT and CDR2 YYREEE (reference sequence). The CDR3 has 15 residues. The CDR3 here is CASSLVGQGAYEQYF. DNA of the CDR3: TGTGCCAGCAGCTTGGTGGGACAGGGGGCCTACGAGCAGTACTTC. The entire variable domain, with the rest obtained from reference TRBV5-4 and TRBJ2-7, is as follows: ETGVTQSPTHLIKTRGQQVTLRCSSQSGHNTVSWYQQALGQGPQFIFQYYREEENGRGNFPPRFSGLQFPNYSSELNVNALELDDSALYLCASSLVGQGAYEQYFGPGTRLTVT.

The chain couples TRBV20-1 to TRBJ1-5; TRBD1 is a possible D gene (6 bases). V was shortened by 5 bases and J by 3 bases, with 11 bases between the two germline ends. The germline gives CDR1 DFQATT, CDR2 SNEGSKA (reference sequence). CDR3 size: 13 residues. CDR3 amino acids: CSARGDTNQPQHF. The CDR3 bases are TGCAGTGCTCGAGGGGACACCAATCAGCCCCAGCATTTT.

This clonotype was counted a few times. The CDR3: CAGLGQEQETQYF. In DNA form, the CDR3 reads TGTGCCGGCCTTGGGCAGGAGCAAGAGACCCAGTACTTC. The chain has TRBV2 and TRBJ2-5; D is undetermined. The CDR3 runs to 13 residues. V gave up 11 bases and J gave up 2 bases, with 15 bases separating them. Per the germline V gene, CDR1 is SNHLY and CDR2 is FYNNEI.

This clonotype has just a few counts. The chain recombines TRBV3-1 with TRBJ1-3, with D possibly being TRBD1 (5 bases). The CDR3 consists of 14 residues. CDR1 and CDR2 (germline): LGHDT, YNNKEL (reference sequence). V was trimmed by 4 bases and J by 1 base, leaving 8 bases between them. The CDR3 DNA sequence: TGTGCCAGCAGCCCGACAGTATCTGGAAACACCATATATTTT. It specifies CASSPTVSGNTIYF.

The chain employs TRBV20-1 and TRBJ1-1; 8 bases agree with TRBD1. The CDR3 extends over 14 amino acids. Germline CDR1 is DFQATT and CDR2 is SNEGSKA (reference sequence). Trimming took 2 bases from V and 4 from J; bases not matched to a gene: 6. CDR3 coding DNA: TGCAGTGCTAGACAGGGGGCCGTAGTCACTGAAGCTTTCTTT. Encoded protein: CSARQGAVVTEAFF.

CDR3 nucleotide sequence: TGCAGTGTAGGGGGACGATACAATCAGCCCCAGCATTTT. Its protein product is CSVGGRYNQPQHF. The rearrangement links TRBV20-1 to TRBJ1-5; D perhaps matches TRBD1 (6 bases). This CDR3 region has 13 residues. The V end lost 7 bases, the J end lost 3 bases, and 13 bases lay between the germline ends. In germline, CDR1 is DFQATT, CDR2 SNEGSKA (reference sequence).

This clonotype was observed a handful of times. The chain is built from TRBV29-1 and TRBJ2-1, with D possibly being TRBD2 (7 bases). Germline V gene data show CDR1 as SQVTM and CDR2 as ANQGSEA. The CDR3 covers 13 residues. The V gene lost 4 bases and the J gene lost 7 bases, with 14 bases spanning the gap. As DNA, the CDR3 is TGCAGCGTTGGTTCACAGGGAGGGAATGAGCAGTTCTTC. Translated, it gives CSVGSQGGNEQFF.

This clonotype was seen more than once but under ten times. The CDR3 region is CASSSGSSRQETQYF. For the CDR3, the DNA is TGTGCCAGCAGCTCCGGATCTTCCCGTCAAGAGACCCAGTACTTC. V usage is TRBV7-8 and J usage is TRBJ2-5; D is unclear. The CDR3 sequence is 15 residues long. The V end was cut by 4 bases, the J end by 2 bases, with 14 bases between. Germline CDR1 and CDR2: SGHVS and FQNEAQ.

The V gene is TRBV5-4, the J gene TRBJ2-7; 9 bases align to TRBD1. V lost 4 bases and J lost 6; bases outside the gene matches: 8. The V gene's germline CDR1 is SGHNT and CDR2 YYREEE (reference sequence). This CDR3 has 14 amino acids. As DNA, the CDR3 is TGTGCCAGCAGCCAAGGACAGGGGATGGGCGAGCAGTACTTC. Translation gives CASSQGQGMGEQYF.

The rearrangement links TRBV6-2 or TRBV6-3 to TRBJ1-2; D might be TRBD1 (6 bases). The V end lost 6 bases, the J end lost 8 bases, and 13 bases lay between the germline ends. This CDR3 has 12 amino acids. Germline CDR1 and CDR2: MNHEY and SVGEGT. The CDR3 here is CASRQGPYGYTF. The DNA of the CDR3 is TGTGCCAGCAGACAGGGACCCTACGGCTACACCTTC.

This clonotype has more than one count but fewer than ten. The chain couples TRBV25-1 to TRBJ2-5; D possibly corresponds to TRBD1 (5 bases). The CDR3 sequence is 14 residues long. Trimming left V 0 bases short and J 2 bases short, with 7 bases between. Germline CDR1 reads MGHDK; CDR2 reads SYGVNS. CDR3 DNA: TGTGCCAGCAGTGAATATAAGGGGCAAGAGACCCAGTACTTC. This codes for CASSEYKGQETQYF.

This clonotype was seen repeatedly, ten times or more. The chain combines TRBV28 with TRBJ1-1; no definite D call. V was pared by 6 bases and J by 5 bases, with 10 bases between. Germline V gene sequence: CDR1 MDHEN, CDR2 SYDVKM. CDR3 length: 12 residues. CDR3 residues: CASRLGGTEAFF. CDR3 nucleotide sequence: TGTGCCAGCAGGCTCGGAGGGACTGAAGCTTTCTTT.

This clonotype has a count of ten or more. The chain combines TRBV29-1 with TRBJ2-5, with D perhaps TRBD1 or TRBD2 (6 bases each). With 8 bases removed from V and 5 bases from J, the gap between germline ends came to 21 bases. CDR1 is SQVTM, CDR2 ANQGSEA, per germline. This CDR3 is 14 amino acids long. The CDR3: CSTGASQAGETQYF. The CDR3 bases are TGCAGCACGGGGGCTAGCCAGGCTGGGGAGACCCAGTACTTC.

This clonotype came up a few times. The rearrangement uses TRBV7-8 and TRBJ2-7; 9 bases line up with TRBD2. V trimming: 5 bases; J trimming: 7 bases; junction bases outside the gene matches: 12. The CDR3 spans 15 residues. Germline V gives CDR1 SGHVS, CDR2 FQNEAQ. The CDR3 loop is CASSPSGATNPEQYF. The CDR3 DNA reads as TGTGCCAGCAGCCCTAGCGGGGCCACCAACCCTGAGCAGTACTTC.

The table lists this clonotype with many counts. The chain joins TRBV12-3 or TRBV12-4 to TRBJ2-1; the match to TRBD1 covers 10 bases. V gave up 7 bases and J gave up 9 bases; unmatched junction bases: 9. The CDR3 has 14 residues. Here the CDR3 reads CASNHDRGHGEQFF. In DNA, the CDR3 is TGTGCCAGCAATCATGACAGGGGGCACGGTGAGCAGTTCTTC.